This T cell receptor beta chain was identified in a study of T cell responses to AZD1222 COVID-19 vaccine. On the study more broadly: Timing groups of about 4 and about 12 weeks for second doses were pooled.

This clone was observed a single time. Its matching antigen is unknown. Whole-study findings and limits: There were mostly white British donors and more females than males, and clonal diversity was possibly underestimated.

Generated by immunoSEQ multiplex PCR, the TCRdb table keeps only in-frame clones and is missing some. This table has some 100,000 clones, 85% to 90% appearing once. V gave up 4 bases and J gave up 8 bases, with 9 bases separating them. CDR1 and CDR2 from the germline V gene are SGHTS and YDEGEE. The CDR3 spans 12 residues. Here the sequenced sample was peripheral blood, taken on day 0 of AZD1222 vaccination. V usage is TRBV5-8 and J usage is TRBJ1-4; D is ambiguous. The clonotype was recovered from an adult in good health. The CDR3 loop is CASSLAVEKLFF. The CDR3 nucleotides read TGTGCCAGCAGCCTCGCGGTCGAAAAACTGTTTTTT. The variable domain in full, completed from reference TRBV5-8 and TRBJ1-4, reads EAGVTQSPTHLIKTRGQQATLRCSPISGHTSVYWYQQALGLGLQFLLWYDEGEERNRGNFPPRFSGRQFPNYSSELNVNALELEDSALYLCASSLAVEKLFFGSGTQLSVL.